This T cell receptor (beta chain) is from a study of T-cell memory formation after mild COVID-19. The study, taken as a whole, reports: Clones contracting across day 15 to 85 had a balanced CD4/CD8 profile; later expanding clones leaned CD4+.

Worth noting for this clonotype: The target antigen is unknown.

MiXCR was run by TCRdb on the 5' RACE reads, yielding one entry per CDR3 protein. There are about 470,000 distinct CDR3 sequences in the sample; roughly 18% occur only once, and approximately 13% lies in the top ten. The sequence derives from an adult woman who had mild COVID-19 (a few samples of this study predate the infection). Cell type and time point are not known. The specimen was PBMCs or a T cell subset sorted from them (not recorded which).

CDR3 bases: TGTGCCAGCAGCCAAGATCGTAGCGGGGCGAACACCGGGGAGCTGTTTTTT. This encodes CASSQDRSGANTGELFF. The chain employs TRBV3-1 and TRBJ2-2; 8 bases match TRBD2. Germline V gives CDR1 LGHDT, CDR2 YNNKEL (reference sequence). Trimming removed 0 bases from V and 0 bases from J; junction bases left unmatched: 3. The CDR3 totals 17 residues. Filled out from reference TRBV3-1 and TRBJ2-2, the complete variable domain reads DTAVSQTPKYLVTQMGNDKSIKCEQNLGHDTMYWYKQDSKKFLKIMFSYNNKELIINETVPNRFSPKSPDKAHLNLHINSLELGDSAVYFCASSQDRSGANTGELFFGEGSRLTVL.